The 19 T cell receptor beta chains below all came from one sample that was sequenced in a study of cytomegalovirus exposure and HLA in healthy donors. PCR primers comprised 60 Vbeta and 13 Jbeta primers. Sequencing used immunoSEQ multiplex PCR; TCRdb keeps in-frame clones, though not all of them. The repertoire has roughly 100,000 clones, 76% of them found once; the top ten carry about 4.3%. The sequenced material came from PBMCs. All receptors come from a man aged 35 to 55 in good health and CMV-seronegative.

This rearrangement joins TRBV7-3 to TRBJ1-1; TRBD1 aligns across 8 bases. The V gene end was trimmed by 5 bases and the J gene end by 10 bases; junction bases not matched to a gene: 6. The V gene's germline CDR1 is SGHTA and CDR2 FQGTGA. CDR3 size: 12 residues. For the CDR3, the DNA is TGTGCCAGCAGCCCAGGACAGGGACGAGCTTTCTTT. Protein: CASSPGQGRAFF.

This clone came up a few times. V is TRBV4-1 and J is TRBJ1-2; no clear D. The germline V gene has CDR1 MGHRA and CDR2 YSYEKL. The CDR3 spans 16 residues. Between the trimmed V and J ends, which lost 4 bases and 0 bases, there was a span of 15 bases. This CDR3 reads CASSPHSIPANYGYTF. DNA of the CDR3: TGCGCCAGCAGCCCCCACAGCATACCCGCTAACTATGGCTACACCTTC.

The chain uses TRBV2 and TRBJ1-1; TRBD1 matches at 10 bases. The germline V gene has CDR1 SNHLY and CDR2 FYNNEI. CDR3 length: 15 residues. V lost 4 bases, J lost 3 bases, and 5 bases stayed unmatched. CDR3 in amino acids: CASSVGDRGHTEAFF. The CDR3, as DNA: TGTGCCAGCAGTGTAGGGGACAGGGGCCACACTGAAGCTTTCTTT.

J is TRBJ1-1 and V is TRBV27; weak D call: TRBD1 (6 bases). Deletions cut 8 bases from V and 4 bases from J, with 26 bases between. This CDR3 contains 17 residues. Germline loops: CDR1 MNHEY, CDR2 SMNVEV (reference sequence). CDR3 coding DNA: TGTGCCAGCTGTCAACGAACTAATCGACAGGTAGGCACTGAAGCTTTCTTT. This gives the protein CASCQRTNRQVGTEAFF.

The genes are TRBV13 and TRBJ1-1; possibly TRBD1 for D (5 bases). V gave up 1 base and J gave up 4 bases, with 7 bases separating them. CDR1 is PRHDT and CDR2 is FYEKMQ in the germline V gene (reference sequence). CDR3 length: 13 residues. The CDR3 region is CASSLAGGTEAFF. CDR3 nucleotide sequence: TGTGCCAGCAGCTTAGCGGGGGGCACTGAAGCTTTCTTT.

The gene calls are TRBV7-2 and TRBJ1-1, with D possibly matching TRBD1 (6 bases). The ends were cut back, 2 bases at V and 6 bases at J, with 10 bases in the middle. This CDR3 is built from 13 residues. Per the germline V gene, CDR1 is SGHTA and CDR2 is FQGNSA. This chain's CDR3 is CASSLRQESEAFF. The CDR3 DNA sequence: TGTGCCAGCAGCTTACGACAGGAGTCTGAAGCTTTCTTT. Full variable domain (outside the CDR3, taken from reference TRBV7-2 and TRBJ1-1): GAGVSQSPSNKVTEKGKDVELRCDPISGHTALYWYRQSLGQGLEFLIYFQGNSAPDKSGLPSDRFSAERTGGSVSTLTIQRTQQEDSAVYLCASSLRQESEAFFGQGTRLTVV.

The J gene is TRBJ1-2, the V gene TRBV19; no clear D. Between the trimmed V and J ends, which lost 5 bases and 8 bases, there was a span of 15 bases. Germline V CDR1 and CDR2: LNHDA, SQIVND (reference sequence). This CDR3 contains 13 residues. Written as DNA, the CDR3 is TGTGCCAGTAGTCCGGGCGAGGCGGGGGGCTACACCTTC. Amino acid sequence: CASSPGEAGGYTF.

The chain has TRBV7-9 and TRBJ1-5, with D hard to call. The CDR3 is 12 amino acids. Germline CDR1 is SEHNR and CDR2 is FQNEAQ (reference sequence). CDR3 sequence (DNA): TGTTCCAACATTGACACCGATCAGCCCCAGCATTTT. Residues: CSNIDTDQPQHF.

V gene TRBV19 combines with J gene TRBJ1-1; no firm D call. This CDR3 is 10 amino acids long. Germline V gene lookup returns CDR1 LNHDA and CDR2 SQIVND (reference sequence). V lost 7 bases to trimming and J lost 5 bases, with 5 bases between them. The CDR3 coding sequence is TGTGCCAGTAAAGAGACTGAAGCTTTCTTT. Translating gives CASKETEAFF.

Regarding this clone: The junction and the germline gene differ at one end; a read error may be behind it. The CDR3 loop reads CSSSFVGGLTYEQYF. As DNA, the CDR3 is TGTTCCAGCAGCTTTGTAGGGGGCCTAACCTACGAGCAGTACTTC. The chain carries TRBV7-9 and TRBJ2-7; the match to TRBD1 covers 7 bases. The CDR3 is made up of 15 amino acids. CDR1 and CDR2 (germline): SEHNR, FQNEAQ (reference sequence). The whole variable domain, remainder taken from reference TRBV7-9 and TRBJ2-7, is DTGVSQNPRHKITKRGQNVTFRCDPISEHNRLYWYRQTLGQGPEFLTYFQNEAQLEKSRLLSDRFSAERPKGSFSTLEIQRTEQGDSAMYLCSSSFVGGLTYEQYFGPGTRLTVT.

Regarding this clone: Other DNA sequences in the same sample also yield this CDR3. This chain links TRBV10-3 with TRBJ1-1; 7 positions agree with TRBD1. Germline CDR1 and CDR2: ENHRY and SYGVKD. V was pared by 6 bases and J by 1 base, with 5 bases of the junction left unmatched. There are 14 residues in the CDR3. CDR3 loop: CAISEGQPNTEAFF. Here the CDR3 DNA reads TGTGCCATCAGCGAGGGACAGCCGAACACTGAAGCTTTCTTT.

The chain is built from TRBV5-4 and TRBJ2-5, with 9 bases matching TRBD1. Germline V gives CDR1 SGHNT, CDR2 YYREEE (reference sequence). Trimming took 4 bases from V and 5 from J; bases not matched to a gene: 6. This CDR3 spans 14 amino acids. DNA of the CDR3: TGTGCCAGCAGCCCCTCGACAGGGGGGGAGACCCAGTACTTC. This sequence encodes CASSPSTGGETQYF.

This clone showed up just once. The rearrangement links TRBV5-4 to TRBJ1-2, with D uncertain. The V and J ends lost 0 bases and 4 bases respectively, with 13 bases between them. Germline V gene data show CDR1 as SGHNT and CDR2 as YYREEE (reference sequence). The CDR3 has 15 residues. CDR3 in DNA: TGTGCCAGCAGCTTGGATGTTGGCATCCTCTATGGCTACACCTTC. Amino acid sequence: CASSLDVGILYGYTF.

The chain has TRBV4-1 and TRBJ2-7, with D tentatively TRBD2 (6 bases). CDR1 is MGHRA, CDR2 YSYEKL, per germline. Trimming pared 4 bases from V and 5 bases from J, leaving 12 bases between. The CDR3 length is 13 residues. The CDR3 DNA sequence: TGCGCCAGCAGCCTCGGGAGAGGGGACGAGCAGTACGTC. The encoded protein is CASSLGRGDEQYV.

V is TRBV5-8 and J is TRBJ2-1; TRBD1 aligns across 12 bases. There are 15 residues in the CDR3. The junction had 13 bases not matched to a gene; V was cut back by 6 bases and J by 12 bases. Germline V gene lookup returns CDR1 SGHTS and CDR2 YDEGEE. The DNA of the CDR3 is TGTGCCAGCAAAATCCGGGACAGGGGGCTCATCGGGCAGTTCTTC. It codes for CASKIRDRGLIGQFF.

The chain couples TRBV30 to TRBJ2-7; 10 bases match TRBD1. Looked up from germline, CDR1 is GTSNPN and CDR2 is SVGIG (reference sequence). V lost 1 base and J lost 7; bases outside the gene matches: 10. CDR3 size: 15 residues. CDR3 bases: TGTGCCTGGAGTGGGAAGGAGGACAGGGGGAGGGAGCAGTACTTC. Protein sequence: CAWSGKEDRGREQYF.

The chain couples TRBV27 to TRBJ1-2, with 10 bases that match TRBD1. The CDR3 is 15 amino acids. The V gene's germline CDR1 is MNHEY and CDR2 SMNVEV (reference sequence). With 6 bases clipped from V and 8 bases from J, the junction kept 12 bases outside the gene matches. The chain's CDR3 is CASSQGQGPLRGYTF. The CDR3 DNA reads TGTGCCAGCAGCCAGGGACAGGGGCCCCTCAGGGGCTACACCTTC.

This clone was detected once. The V and J genes are TRBV7-9 and TRBJ2-5, with D possibly TRBD2 on 6 matching bases. The last part of the DNA fits TRBJ2-7 better; the J call may be wrong. Germline assignment: CDR1 SEHNR and CDR2 FQNEAQ (reference sequence). The CDR3 covers 16 residues. The CDR3 nucleotides read TGTGCCAGCAGCCACTACCCCGGGACTTTCTCCTACGAGCAGTACTTC. This translates into CASSHYPGTFSYEQYF.

The chain combines TRBV11-2 with TRBJ2-1; 8 bases line up with TRBD2. Germline V CDR1 and CDR2: SGHAT, FQNNGV. The V and J ends lost 3 bases and 4 bases, in that order; junction bases with no gene match: 8. The CDR3 sequence is 16 residues long. CDR3 loop: CASSLGGGTSYNEQFF. Here the CDR3 DNA reads TGTGCCAGCAGCTTGGGCGGGGGGACCTCTTACAATGAGCAGTTCTTC.